Presented here are 20 T cell receptor beta chains from one specimen sequenced in a study of tumor and adjacent non-tumor tissue in lung cancer. Three rounds of nested PCR, following a modified ARM-PCR protocol, produced the TCRbeta library. TCRdb reanalysed the multiplex PCR reads using MiXCR and keeps one entry per CDR3 protein. This sample carries 95,000 to 150,000 distinct CDR3 sequences, around three fifths of them seen once, and the ten largest clones take 9.5% to 15%. This sample's RNA came from whole unsorted tissue. Input material: lung tumor tissue. These receptors all come from a man aged 25-45 years with non-small cell lung cancer.

The chain recombines TRBV6-2 or TRBV6-3 with TRBJ1-2, with D possibly matching TRBD1 (5 bases). V lost 5 bases to trimming and J lost 4 bases, with 11 bases between them. This CDR3 has 13 residues. Germline values: CDR1 MNHEY, CDR2 SVGEGT. The chain's CDR3 is CASSTQVRYGYTF. The CDR3 nucleotides read TGTGCCAGCAGTACACAGGTCCGCTATGGCTACACCTTC.

About this clonotype itself: It may be a read error: a sequence one base away is much more abundant. J is TRBJ2-2 and V is TRBV29-1; D ambiguous. The germline CDR1 and CDR2 sequences are SQVTM and ANQGSEA. CDR3 length: 13 residues. The CDR3, as DNA: TGCAGCGTTGAGAGGCTGAACACCTGGGAGCTGTTTTTT. Residues: CSVERLNTWELFF.

Of note for this clonotype: A read error is possible here, since a much larger clone lies one base away. The chain couples TRBV29-1 to TRBJ1-2; weak D call: TRBD1 (5 bases). CDR3 length equals 12 residues. Germline CDR1 reads SQVTM; CDR2 reads ANQGSEA. The CDR3 nucleotides read TGCAGCGTGGGCGAGGGGTCCTATGACTACACCTTC. Protein sequence: CSVGEGSYDYTF.

Comment on this clonotype: Given the absence of the conserved phenylalanine or tryptophan at the CDR3 end, a read error is likely. This chain joins TRBV29-1 and TRBJ1-2; D possibly corresponds to TRBD1 (6 bases). The CDR3 consists of 15 residues. Germline V gene sequence: CDR1 SQVTM, CDR2 ANQGSEA. In nucleotides, the CDR3 is TGCAGCCTTGATTTGGCAGGGGCGATCCTGGGAGGCTACACCATC. This gives the protein CSLDLAGAILGGYTI.

This clonotype has ten or more counts. The chain links TRBV29-1 to TRBJ1-2; no clear D. The CDR3 runs 12 residues. V shed 0 bases and J shed 7 bases, with 9 bases lying between them. Germline-derived CDR1 and CDR2 are SQVTM and ANQGSEA. This chain's CDR3 is CSVEEGRAGYTF. The DNA of the CDR3 is TGCAGCGTTGAAGAGGGGAGGGCTGGCTACACCTTC.

The V call is TRBV11-3, the J call TRBJ2-2; 10 bases align to TRBD1. The trim removed 7 bases at V and 4 bases at J, leaving 12 bases unmatched. The CDR3 has 17 amino acids. Per germline, CDR1 SGHNT and CDR2 YENEEA. The CDR3 here is CASNLRERQGATGELFF. The CDR3 region has the DNA TGTGCCAGCAACTTGAGGGAAAGACAGGGGGCCACCGGGGAGCTGTTTTTT.

This clonotype has just a few counts. Being one base from a much bigger clone, this may be a read error. The V gene is TRBV20-1, the J gene TRBJ2-7; tentative D call: TRBD2 (6 bases). Trimming took 3 bases from V and 1 from J, leaving 19 bases between them. The CDR3 sequence is 16 residues long. Looked up from germline, CDR1 is DFQATT and CDR2 is SNEGSKA (reference sequence). CDR3 loop: CSARGGGRGQSYEQYF. DNA of the CDR3: TGCAGTGCTAGGGGTGGAGGGCGGGGCCAGTCCTACGAGCAGTACTTC.

A few counts support this clonotype. One end of the junction does not line up with germline, which may come from a read error. The J gene is TRBJ1-3, the V gene TRBV6-5, with 8 bases matching TRBD1. The CDR3 extends over 15 amino acids. CDR1 is MNHEY, CDR2 SVGAGI, per germline. CDR3 loop: CASSYLQGAGNTVYF. The CDR3 DNA sequence: TGTGCCAGCAGTTACTTGCAGGGGGCTGGGAACACCGTATATTTT.

About this clonotype itself: Being one base from a much bigger clone, this may be a read error. The chain's CDR3 is CTSSTTGGRQFF. The DNA for the CDR3 is TGTACCAGCAGCACGACAGGGGGACGACAGTTCTTC. The rearrangement joins TRBV5-4 to TRBJ2-1; the match to TRBD1 covers 9 bases. Germline V gene sequence: CDR1 SGHNT, CDR2 YYREEE (reference sequence). The CDR3 consists of 12 residues.

The DNA for the CDR3 is TGCAGTGCGACAACAGTGACTAGTCGCCCCAATGAGCAGTTCTTC. The encoded protein is CSATTVTSRPNEQFF. The chain employs TRBV20-1 and TRBJ2-1; possible D gene TRBD2, 6 bases. CDR1 DFQATT and CDR2 SNEGSKA come from the germline V gene (reference sequence). This CDR3 has 15 amino acids. Trimming took 6 bases from V and 6 from J, leaving 21 bases between them.

V gene TRBV29-1 combines with J gene TRBJ2-4, with D maybe TRBD2 (5 bases). From germline, CDR1 is SQVTM and CDR2 ANQGSEA. This CDR3 has 11 amino acids. V lost 5 bases to trimming and J lost 8 bases, with 10 bases between them. The CDR3 nucleotides are TGCAGCGTTACGGAGGTCGACATTCAGTACTTC. Residues: CSVTEVDIQYF.

In the case of this clonotype: As the CDR3 is not closed by the conserved phenylalanine or tryptophan, this likely results from a read error. This sequence joins TRBV12-3 or TRBV12-4 and TRBJ2-1, with 11 bases aligning to TRBD2. The CDR3 is made up of 14 amino acids. The CDR3 loop is CASRRLAGYNEQFL. For the CDR3, the DNA is TGTGCCAGCAGGAGACTAGCGGGGTACAATGAACAGTTCCTC.

This clonotype turned up a few times. This chain uses TRBV6-1 with TRBJ2-2; the D gene is possibly TRBD1 (6 bases). The V gene's germline CDR1 is MNHNS and CDR2 SASEGT. This CDR3 is 15 amino acids long. V was pared by 0 bases and J by 6 bases, with 11 bases between. The DNA of the CDR3 is TGTGCCAGCAGTGAAGCCCTACAGGGCGCCGGGGAGCTGTTTTTT. This codes for CASSEALQGAGELFF.

A note on this clonotype: This may be a read error, as it is one base from a much larger clone. This sequence joins TRBV11-3 and TRBJ2-3; D perhaps matches TRBD2 (5 bases). The CDR3 runs 13 residues. V lost 2 bases and J 3 bases, leaving 6 bases between the germline ends. Per germline, CDR1 SGHNT and CDR2 YENEEA. CDR3 region: CASSLRETDTQYF. CDR3 DNA: TGTGCCAGCAGCTTAAGGGAGACAGATACGCAGTATTTT.

With respect to this clonotype: Sequence at one end of the junction differs from germline and may be a read error. The J gene is TRBJ2-7, the V gene TRBV11-2; 7 bases match TRBD2. CDR1 and CDR2 (germline): SGHAT, FQNNGV. This CDR3 is built from 16 residues. CDR3 in DNA: TGTGCCAACAGCCCGTGGACTAGTGGGCCCTCCTACGAGCAGTACTTC. Translated, it gives CANSPWTSGPSYEQYF. The full variable domain, completed using reference TRBV11-2 and TRBJ2-7, is EAGVAQSPRYKIIEKRQSVAFWCNPISGHATLYWYQQILGQGPKLLIQFQNNGVVDDSQLPKDRFSAERLKGVDSTLKIQPAKLEDSAVYLCANSPWTSGPSYEQYFGPGTRLTVT.

The CDR3 DNA is TGCAGCGTTCATGAAGGGGCAGGATACCACGAGCAGTACTTC. Amino acid sequence: CSVHEGAGYHEQYF. The V and J genes are TRBV29-1 and TRBJ2-7, with D possibly being TRBD1 (5 bases). CDR3 length: 14 residues. Trimming pared 5 bases from V and 5 bases from J, leaving 19 bases between. Per the germline V gene, CDR1 is SQVTM and CDR2 is ANQGSEA.

In regard to this clonotype: This may be a read error: a much more frequent sequence differs by one nucleotide. The gene calls are TRBV6-5 and TRBJ1-1, with TRBD1 matching over 7 bases. Germline V gives CDR1 MNHEY, CDR2 SVGAGI. This CDR3 has 16 amino acids. The CDR3 here is CVSSYSRDRPYTEAFF. The CDR3 region has the DNA TGTGTCAGCAGTTACTCCCGGGACAGACCATACACTGAAGCTTTCTTT.

This clonotype showed up just once. Germline and junction disagree at one end, which may indicate a read error. The genes are TRBV6-5 and TRBJ2-2, with D perhaps given as TRBD1 or TRBD2 (5 bases each). The germline gives CDR1 MNHEY, CDR2 SVGAGI. This CDR3 has 12 residues. CDR3 DNA sequence: TGTGCCAGCAGTTACCCGCTCAGGGAGCTGTCTTTT. Protein sequence: CASSYPLRELSF.

As to this clonotype: This is likely a read error, given that the CDR3 carries no conserved phenylalanine or tryptophan at its end. The chain recombines TRBV20-1 with TRBJ2-1, with D possibly TRBD2 on 5 matching bases. This CDR3 has 14 amino acids. The germline CDR1 and CDR2 sequences are DFQATT and SNEGSKA (reference sequence). V was cut by 1 base and J by 3 bases, with 10 bases left in between. Here the CDR3 reads CSARAAGDYNEQFL. In DNA form, the CDR3 reads TGCAGTGCTAGAGCCGCGGGTGACTACAATGAGCAGTTCTTA.

For this clonotype: This could be a read error, since a much larger clone is one nucleotide away. J is TRBJ2-2 and V is TRBV12-3 or TRBV12-4, with D tentatively TRBD1 or TRBD2 (5 bases each). The V end lost 4 bases, the J end lost 7 bases, and 13 bases lay between the germline ends. This CDR3 has 14 amino acids. CDR3 residues: CASSYEGWNGELFF. Written as DNA, the CDR3 is TGTGCCAGCAGTTACGAGGGGTGGAACGGGGAGCTGTTTTTT.